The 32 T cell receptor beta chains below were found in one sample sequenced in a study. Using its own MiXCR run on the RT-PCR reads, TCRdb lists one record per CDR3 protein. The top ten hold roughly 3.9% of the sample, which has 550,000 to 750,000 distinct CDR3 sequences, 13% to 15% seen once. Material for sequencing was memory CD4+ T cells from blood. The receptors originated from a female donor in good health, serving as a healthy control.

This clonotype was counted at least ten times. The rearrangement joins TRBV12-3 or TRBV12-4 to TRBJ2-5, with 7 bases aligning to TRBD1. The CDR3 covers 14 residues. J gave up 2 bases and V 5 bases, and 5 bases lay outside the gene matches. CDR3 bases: TGTGCCAGCAGTCCAAAGGACAGGCAAGAGACCCAGTACTTC. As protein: CASSPKDRQETQYF.

Here the CDR3 reads CASSPPASDNEQFF. The CDR3 bases are TGTGCCAGCTCACCACCGGCCAGCGACAATGAGCAGTTCTTC. The chain uses TRBV18 and TRBJ2-1; D not resolved. Trimming removed 0 bases at V and 5 bases at J, with 8 bases between. Germline V CDR1 and CDR2: KGHSH, LQKENI. This CDR3 region has 14 residues. Full variable domain (rest looked up from reference TRBV18 and TRBJ2-1): NAGVMQNPRHLVRRRGQEARLRCSPMKGHSHVYWYRQLPEEGLKFMVYLQKENIIDESGMPKERFSAEFPKEGPSILRIQQVVRGDSAAYFCASSPPASDNEQFFGPGTRLTVL.

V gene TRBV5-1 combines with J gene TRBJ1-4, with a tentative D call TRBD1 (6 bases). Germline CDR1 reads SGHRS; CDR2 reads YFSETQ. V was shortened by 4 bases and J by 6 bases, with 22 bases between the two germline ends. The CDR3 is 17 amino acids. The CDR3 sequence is CASSPGNSGGGDEKLFF. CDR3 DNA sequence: TGCGCCAGCAGCCCAGGGAATTCGGGGGGCGGTGATGAAAAACTGTTTTTT.

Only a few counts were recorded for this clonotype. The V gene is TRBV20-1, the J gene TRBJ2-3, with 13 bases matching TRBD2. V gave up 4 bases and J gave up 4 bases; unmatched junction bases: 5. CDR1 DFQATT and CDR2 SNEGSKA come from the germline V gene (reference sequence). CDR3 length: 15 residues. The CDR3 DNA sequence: TGCAGTGCTACCCGACTAGCGGGGGGTTCAGATACGCAGTATTTT. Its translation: CSATRLAGGSDTQYF.

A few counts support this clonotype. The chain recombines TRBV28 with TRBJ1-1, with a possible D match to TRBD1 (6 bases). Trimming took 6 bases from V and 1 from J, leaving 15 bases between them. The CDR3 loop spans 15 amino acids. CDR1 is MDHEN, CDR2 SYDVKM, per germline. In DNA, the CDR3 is TGTGCCAGCAGGCGGATCCAGACAGGGAACACTGAAGCTTTCTTT. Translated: CASRRIQTGNTEAFF. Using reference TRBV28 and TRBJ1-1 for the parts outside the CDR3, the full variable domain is DVKVTQSSRYLVKRTGEKVFLECVQDMDHENMFWYRQDPGLGLRLIYFSYDVKMKEKGDIPEGYSVSREKKERFSLILESASTNQTSMYLCASRRIQTGNTEAFFGQGTRLTVV.

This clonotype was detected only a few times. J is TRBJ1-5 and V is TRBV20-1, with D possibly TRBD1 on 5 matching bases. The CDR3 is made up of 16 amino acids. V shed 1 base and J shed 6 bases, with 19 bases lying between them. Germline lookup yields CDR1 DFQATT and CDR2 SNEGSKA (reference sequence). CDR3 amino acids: CSARAPLGVAGQPQHF. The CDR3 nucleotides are TGCAGTGCTAGAGCTCCTCTGGGGGTAGCGGGTCAGCCCCAGCATTTT.

The CDR3 sequence: CASSPTSGTSGVEQYF. CDR3 bases: TGTGCCAGCTCACCCACCTCCGGGACTAGCGGGGTTGAGCAGTACTTC. The chain links TRBV18 to TRBJ2-7, with TRBD2 identical over 13 bases. Germline loops: CDR1 KGHSH, CDR2 LQKENI. After removal of 3 bases from V and 7 bases from J, the junction contained 9 bases not matched to a gene. This CDR3 has 16 amino acids.

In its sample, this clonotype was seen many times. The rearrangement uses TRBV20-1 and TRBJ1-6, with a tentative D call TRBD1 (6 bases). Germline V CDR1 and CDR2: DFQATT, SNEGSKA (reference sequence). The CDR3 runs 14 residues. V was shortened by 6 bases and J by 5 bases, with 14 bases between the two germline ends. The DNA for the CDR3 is TGCAGTGCCCTTAGGACAGTTAATAATTCACCCCTCCACTTT. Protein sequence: CSALRTVNNSPLHF.

CDR3: CATSRRLGGLDQPQHF. CDR3 DNA: TGTGCCACCAGCAGACGCCTGGGGGGGCTGGATCAGCCCCAGCATTTT. The J gene is TRBJ1-5, the V gene TRBV15; weak D call: TRBD1 (6 bases). The germline V and J ends were trimmed by 2 bases and 5 bases, with 16 bases remaining between them. The length of the CDR3 is 16 residues. Germline V gene lookup returns CDR1 LNHNV and CDR2 YYDKDF (reference sequence).

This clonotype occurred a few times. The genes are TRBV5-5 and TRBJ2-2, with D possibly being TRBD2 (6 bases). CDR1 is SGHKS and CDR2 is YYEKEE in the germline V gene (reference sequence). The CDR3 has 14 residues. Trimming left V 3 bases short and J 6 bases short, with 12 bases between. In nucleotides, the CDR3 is TGTGCCAGCAGCTGGCGGGAAGCTGCCGGGGAGCTGTTTTTT. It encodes CASSWREAAGELFF. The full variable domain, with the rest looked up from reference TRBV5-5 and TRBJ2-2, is DAGVTQSPTHLIKTRGQQVTLRCSPISGHKSVSWYQQVLGQGPQFIFQYYEKEERGRGNFPDRFSARQFPNYSSELNVNALLLGDSALYLCASSWREAAGELFFGEGSRLTVL.

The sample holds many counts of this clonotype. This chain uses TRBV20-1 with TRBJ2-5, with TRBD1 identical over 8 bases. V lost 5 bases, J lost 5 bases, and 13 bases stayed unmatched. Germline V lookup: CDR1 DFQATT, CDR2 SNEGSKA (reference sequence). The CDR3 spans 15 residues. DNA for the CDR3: TGCAGTGCTCGGAGTCAGGGGGCTGCTGTGGAGACCCAGTACTTC. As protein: CSARSQGAAVETQYF.

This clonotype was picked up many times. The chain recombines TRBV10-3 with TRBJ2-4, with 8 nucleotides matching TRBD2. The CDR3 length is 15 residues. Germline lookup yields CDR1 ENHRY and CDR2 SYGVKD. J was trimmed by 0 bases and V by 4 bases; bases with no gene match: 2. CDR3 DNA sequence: TGTGCCATCAGTGCGGGGGGGATAGCCAAAAACATTCAGTACTTC. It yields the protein CAISAGGIAKNIQYF.

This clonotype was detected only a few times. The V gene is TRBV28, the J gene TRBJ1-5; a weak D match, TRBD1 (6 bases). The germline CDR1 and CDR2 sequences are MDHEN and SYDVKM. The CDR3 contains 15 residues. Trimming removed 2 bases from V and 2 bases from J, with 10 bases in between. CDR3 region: CASSLGQIGNQPQHF. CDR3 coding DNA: TGTGCCAGCAGTTTAGGACAGATAGGCAATCAGCCCCAGCATTTT.

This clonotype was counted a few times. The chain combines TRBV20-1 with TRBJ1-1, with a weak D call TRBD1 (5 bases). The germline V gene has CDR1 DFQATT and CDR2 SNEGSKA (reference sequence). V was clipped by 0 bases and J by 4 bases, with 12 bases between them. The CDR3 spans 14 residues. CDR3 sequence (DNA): TGCAGTGCTAGAGATAGTTCTGGGACCACTGAAGCTTTCTTT. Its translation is CSARDSSGTTEAFF.

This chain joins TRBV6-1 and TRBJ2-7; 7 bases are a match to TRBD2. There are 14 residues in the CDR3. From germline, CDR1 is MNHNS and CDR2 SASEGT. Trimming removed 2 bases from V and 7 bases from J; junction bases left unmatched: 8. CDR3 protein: CASSEWGGVGEQYF. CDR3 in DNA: TGTGCCAGCAGTGAATGGGGGGGAGTGGGAGAGCAGTACTTC.

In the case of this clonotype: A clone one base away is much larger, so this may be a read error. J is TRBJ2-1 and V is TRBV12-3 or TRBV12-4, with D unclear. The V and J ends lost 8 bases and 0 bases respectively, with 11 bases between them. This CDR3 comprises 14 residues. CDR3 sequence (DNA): TGTGCCAGCGTAGGGATGAGCTCCTACAATGAGCAGTTCTTC. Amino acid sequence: CASVGMSSYNEQFF.

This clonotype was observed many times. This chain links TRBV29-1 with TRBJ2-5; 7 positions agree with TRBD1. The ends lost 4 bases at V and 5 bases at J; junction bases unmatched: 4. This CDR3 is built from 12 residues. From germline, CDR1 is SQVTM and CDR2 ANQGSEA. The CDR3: CSVGQGEETQYF. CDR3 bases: TGCAGCGTTGGACAGGGTGAGGAGACCCAGTACTTC. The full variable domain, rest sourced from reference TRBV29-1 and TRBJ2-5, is SAVISQKPSRDICQRGTSLTIQCQVDSQVTMMFWYRQQPGQSLTLIATANQGSEATYESGFVIDKFPISRPNLTFSTLTVSNMSPEDSSIYLCSVGQGEETQYFGPGTRLLVL.

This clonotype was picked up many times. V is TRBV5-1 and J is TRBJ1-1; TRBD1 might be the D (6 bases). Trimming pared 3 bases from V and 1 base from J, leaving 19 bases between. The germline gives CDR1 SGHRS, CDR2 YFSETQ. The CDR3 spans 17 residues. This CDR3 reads CASSWGPAGEGNTEAFF. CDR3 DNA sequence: TGCGCCAGCAGCTGGGGGCCGGCAGGCGAGGGGAACACTGAAGCTTTCTTT.

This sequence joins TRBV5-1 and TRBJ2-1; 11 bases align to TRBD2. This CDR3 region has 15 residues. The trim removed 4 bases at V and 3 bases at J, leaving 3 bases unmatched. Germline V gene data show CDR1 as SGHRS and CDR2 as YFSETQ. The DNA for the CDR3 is TGCGCCAGCAGCACTAGCGGGAGTGTCTACAATGAGCAGTTCTTC. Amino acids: CASSTSGSVYNEQFF. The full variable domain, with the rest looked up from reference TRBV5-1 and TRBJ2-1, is KAGVTQTPRYLIKTRGQQVTLSCSPISGHRSVSWYQQTPGQGLQFLFEYFSETQRNKGNFPGRFSGRQFSNSRSEMNVSTLELGDSALYLCASSTSGSVYNEQFFGPGTRLTVL.

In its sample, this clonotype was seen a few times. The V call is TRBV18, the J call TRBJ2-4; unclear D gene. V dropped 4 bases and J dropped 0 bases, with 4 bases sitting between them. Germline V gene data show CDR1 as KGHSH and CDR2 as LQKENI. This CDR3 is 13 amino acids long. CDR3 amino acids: CASSRVAKNIQYF. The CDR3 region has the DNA TGTGCCAGCTCACGGGTAGCCAAAAACATTCAGTACTTC.

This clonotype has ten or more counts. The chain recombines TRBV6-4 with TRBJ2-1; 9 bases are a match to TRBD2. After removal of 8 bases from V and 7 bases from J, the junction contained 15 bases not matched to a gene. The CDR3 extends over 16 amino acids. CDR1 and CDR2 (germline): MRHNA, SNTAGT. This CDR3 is CASSRLAGPGINEQFF. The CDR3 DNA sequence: TGTGCCAGCTCTCGCCTAGCGGGACCCGGTATAAATGAGCAGTTCTTC.

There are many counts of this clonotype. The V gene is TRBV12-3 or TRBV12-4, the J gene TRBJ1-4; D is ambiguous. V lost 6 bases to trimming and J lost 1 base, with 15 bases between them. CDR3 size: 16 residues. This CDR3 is CASRPSGRRTNEKLFF. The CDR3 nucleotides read TGTGCCAGCAGGCCTTCCGGCAGGAGAACTAATGAAAAACTGTTTTTT.

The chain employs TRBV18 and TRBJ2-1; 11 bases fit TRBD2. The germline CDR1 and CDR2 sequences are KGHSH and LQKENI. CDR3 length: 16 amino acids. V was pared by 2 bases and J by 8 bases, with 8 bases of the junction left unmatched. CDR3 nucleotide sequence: TGTGCCAGCTCACCAGTAACTAGCGGGAGTTGGGATGAGCAGTTCTTC. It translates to CASSPVTSGSWDEQFF.

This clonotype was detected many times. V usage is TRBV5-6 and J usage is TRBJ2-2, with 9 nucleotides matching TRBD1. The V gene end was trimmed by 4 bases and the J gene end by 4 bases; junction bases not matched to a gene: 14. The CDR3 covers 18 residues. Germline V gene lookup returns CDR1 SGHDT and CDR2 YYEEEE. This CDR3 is CASSPTGTGILSTGELFF. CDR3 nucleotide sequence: TGTGCCAGCAGCCCCACCGGGACAGGGATACTAAGCACCGGGGAGCTGTTTTTT.

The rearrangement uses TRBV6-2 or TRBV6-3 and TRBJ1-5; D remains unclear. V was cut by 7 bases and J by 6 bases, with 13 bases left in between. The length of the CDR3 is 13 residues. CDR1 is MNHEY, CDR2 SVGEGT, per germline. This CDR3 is CASNNWGSQPQHF. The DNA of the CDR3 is TGTGCCAGCAACAATTGGGGTAGTCAGCCCCAGCATTTT.

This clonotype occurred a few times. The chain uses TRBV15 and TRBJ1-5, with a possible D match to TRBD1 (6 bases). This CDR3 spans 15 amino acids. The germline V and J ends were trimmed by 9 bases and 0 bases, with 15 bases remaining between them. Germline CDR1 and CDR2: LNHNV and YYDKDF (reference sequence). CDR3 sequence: CATGAGRYSNQPQHF. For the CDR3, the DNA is TGTGCCACGGGGGCGGGGAGATATAGCAATCAGCCCCAGCATTTT.

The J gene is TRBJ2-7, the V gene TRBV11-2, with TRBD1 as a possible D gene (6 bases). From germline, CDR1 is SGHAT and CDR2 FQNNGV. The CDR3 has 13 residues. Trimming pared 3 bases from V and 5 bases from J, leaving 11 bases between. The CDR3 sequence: CASSFYRANEQYF. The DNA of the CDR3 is TGTGCCAGCAGCTTTTACAGGGCCAACGAGCAGTACTTC.

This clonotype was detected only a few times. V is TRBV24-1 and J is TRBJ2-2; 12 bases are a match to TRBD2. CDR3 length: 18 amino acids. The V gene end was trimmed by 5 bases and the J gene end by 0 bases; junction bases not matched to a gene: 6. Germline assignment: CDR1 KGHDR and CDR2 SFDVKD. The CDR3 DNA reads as TGTGCCACCAGTGGTCGGACTAGCGGGATACCGAACACCGGGGAGCTGTTTTTT. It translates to CATSGRTSGIPNTGELFF.

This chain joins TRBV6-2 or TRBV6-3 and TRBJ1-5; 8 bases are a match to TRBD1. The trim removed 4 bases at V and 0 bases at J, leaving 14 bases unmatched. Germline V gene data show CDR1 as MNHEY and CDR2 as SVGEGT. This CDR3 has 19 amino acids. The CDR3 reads CASSSFDRGIGNSNQPQHF. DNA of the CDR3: TGTGCCAGCAGTTCTTTCGACAGGGGAATTGGTAATAGCAATCAGCCCCAGCATTTT.

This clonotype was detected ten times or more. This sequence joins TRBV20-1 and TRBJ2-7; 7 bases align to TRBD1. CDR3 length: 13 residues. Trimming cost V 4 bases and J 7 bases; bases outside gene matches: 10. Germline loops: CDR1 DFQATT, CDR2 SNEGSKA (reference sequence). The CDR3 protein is CSAIYRGSWEQYF. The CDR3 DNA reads TGCAGTGCTATCTACAGGGGATCTTGGGAGCAGTACTTC.

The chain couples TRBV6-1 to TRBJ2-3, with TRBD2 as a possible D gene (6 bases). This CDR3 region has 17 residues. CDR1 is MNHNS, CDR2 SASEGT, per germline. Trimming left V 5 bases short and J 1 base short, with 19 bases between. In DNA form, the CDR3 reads TGTGCCAGCAGTCAAAGTACCCGGGACTTGGGCACAGATACGCAGTATTTT. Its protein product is CASSQSTRDLGTDTQYF.

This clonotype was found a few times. CDR3 protein: CASSETGGRYTGELFF. CDR3 nucleotide sequence: TGTGCCAGCAGCGAGACAGGGGGAAGGTACACCGGGGAGCTGTTTTTT. The chain carries TRBV5-4 and TRBJ2-2; 9 positions match TRBD1. With 4 bases clipped from V and 3 bases from J, the junction kept 7 bases outside the gene matches. The CDR3 covers 16 residues. Germline CDR1 SGHNT, CDR2 YYREEE (reference sequence).